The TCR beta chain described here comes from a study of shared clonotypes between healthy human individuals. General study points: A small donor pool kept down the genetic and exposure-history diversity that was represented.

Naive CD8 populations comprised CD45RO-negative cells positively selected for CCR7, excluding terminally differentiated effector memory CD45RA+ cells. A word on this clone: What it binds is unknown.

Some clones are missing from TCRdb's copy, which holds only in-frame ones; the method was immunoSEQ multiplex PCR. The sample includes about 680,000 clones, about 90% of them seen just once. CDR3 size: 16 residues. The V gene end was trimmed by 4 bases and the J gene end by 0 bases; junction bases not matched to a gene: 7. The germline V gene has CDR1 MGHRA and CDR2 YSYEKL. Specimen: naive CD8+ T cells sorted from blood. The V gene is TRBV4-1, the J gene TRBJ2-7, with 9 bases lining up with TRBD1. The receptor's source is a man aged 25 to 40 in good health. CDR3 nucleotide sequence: TGCGCCAGCAGCCGAGCCGGGACAGGGAGCTCCTACGAGCAGTACTTC. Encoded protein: CASSRAGTGSSYEQYF.